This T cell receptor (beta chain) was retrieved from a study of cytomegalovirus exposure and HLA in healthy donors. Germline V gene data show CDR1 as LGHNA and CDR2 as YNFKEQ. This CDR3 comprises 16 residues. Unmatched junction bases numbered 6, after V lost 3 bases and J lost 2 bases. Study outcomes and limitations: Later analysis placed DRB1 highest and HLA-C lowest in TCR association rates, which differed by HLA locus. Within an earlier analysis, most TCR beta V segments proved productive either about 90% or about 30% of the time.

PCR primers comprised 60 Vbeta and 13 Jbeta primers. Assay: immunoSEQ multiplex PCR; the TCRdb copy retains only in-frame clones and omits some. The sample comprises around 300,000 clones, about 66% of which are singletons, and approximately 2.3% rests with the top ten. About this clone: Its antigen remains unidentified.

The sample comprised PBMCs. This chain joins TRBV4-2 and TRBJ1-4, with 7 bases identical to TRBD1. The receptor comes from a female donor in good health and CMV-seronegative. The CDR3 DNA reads TGTGCCAGCAGCCAGCGACCGGGACAGACTAATGAAAAACTGTTTTTT. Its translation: CASSQRPGQTNEKLFF.